This TCR delta chain was recovered during a study of Vδ1+ human thymocytes listed by TCRdb under 2018. Describing the broader study: mRNA-level TRG and TRD CDR3 repertoires of highly purified Vdelta1+ thymocytes from young children were characterised as a data resource. Validation of the multiplex-based CDR3 amplicon strategy against 5'RACE-based CDR3 amplicon generation methods had been performed previously.

As for this clone: Its antigen remains unidentified. Base-call qualities are not available, and no considerably larger clone is one nucleotide away.

RNA extraction was performed with the RNeasy mini kit, and reverse transcription was done with Superscript III. CDR3 amplicons were generated by multiplex PCR with pooled V-gene forward primers and a constant-region reverse primer carrying Illumina adaptor overhangs. Amplicons were gel-purified, then indexed with Nextera index primers over eight extra PCR cycles and purified with AMPure XP beads. Libraries were sequenced on an Illumina MiSeq with paired-end 250 bp reads, dual indexing and roughly 19% PhiX spike-in. On the study's bioinformatics: FastQC was used to check read quality, and ea-utils fastq-join was used to merge TRG read pairs. Sequences were annotated with IMGT/HighV-QUEST, keeping only productive sequences with unambiguous V-gene assignment; clonotypes were defined by identical CDR3 sequence. VDJtools 1.1.1, tcR 2.2.3, Treemap and vegan Shannon diversity in R 3.4.4 were used for downstream analysis. The public reads were reprocessed by TCRdb using CATT, and rows of matching DNA were later combined. The V and J calls were not made by the authors but by TCRdb's processing. For this sample there are tens of thousands of delta-chain clones; over 7% appear just once. Roughly 0.98% of the sample goes to the ten largest clones.

V trim: 5 bases; J trim: 9 bases; unmatched bases: 14. The CDR3 spans 15 residues, from the cysteine through the phenylalanine. Only CDR3 DNA remains: 45 bases, in frame from the first base. As encoded in the germline V gene, CDR1 is TSWWSYY while CDR2 is QGS. General findings and caveats noted by the study authors: In contrast to oligoclonal peripheral blood repertoires, thymic TRG and TRD repertoires appeared to be highly polyclonal with Gaussian CDR3 length distributions. Donors shared many TRG clonotypes (up to roughly 6.9x10^3), but TRD repertoires were essentially private, with at most 120 shared. The authors advised highly purified populations and single-cell validation, since unexpected Vdelta2 sequences could cause misinterpretation of bulk repertoire data. Although sort purity was high, approximately 21% of thymic TRD sequences were Vdelta2 (with a few Vdelta3), in contrast to the peripheral blood Vdelta1+ controls. Because no clustering by age or sex was observed, donors were not stratified by these variables in the analyses.

Thymic samples were depleted of alphabeta T cells, then CD3+ TCRVdelta1+ TCRVdelta2- thymocytes were FACS-sorted. The purity of the sorted Vdelta1+ thymocytes fell between about 98% and 99.6%. The thymic specimens were obtained from roughly 8 paediatric patients who were undergoing corrective cardiac surgery and ranged in age from about 5 days to 16 months. The thymic tissue was dispersed, and mononuclear cells were isolated using a Histopaque-1077 density gradient. For staining, the antibodies used were anti-TCRVdelta1 clone TS8.2, anti-TCRVdelta2 clone B6, anti-CD3 clone HIT3a and anti-TCRalphabeta clone IP26.

Specimen: Vdelta1+ gamma-delta thymocytes from the thymus. The intended sense of this specimen's cell subset or site label: FACS-sorted CD3+ TCRalphabeta- TCRVdelta1+ TCRVdelta2- thymocytes. The chain joins TRDV1 to TRDJ1, with TRDD2 identical over 8 junction bases. The sequence derives from a child younger than two who had congenital heart surgery. The DNA reads as follows: TGTGCTCTTGGGCCGCCCTCTTCCTACTCGGCTGAACTCATCTTT. Translated, this is CALGPPSSYSAELIF.